This is a list of T cell receptor beta chains from one sample in a study of a mutant IDH1 vaccine in newly diagnosed glioma. The method was immunoSEQ multiplex PCR; TCRdb's version includes in-frame clones alone and lacks a portion of them. Of roughly 30,000 clones detected, roughly 80% appear once; the ten largest clones hold approximately 19%. Their antigens are not known. The starting material was PBMCs, obtained from a glioma patient whose treatment included an IDH1 peptide vaccine. The receptors stem from a woman in her thirties with glioma. Each CDR3 is given with its conserved first and last residue. D genes are given only for firm matches. Only part of the rows carry a size: once, few, many, or a class if the clone is expanded.

j_call: TRBJ1-4
clone_size: .
d_call: .
cdr3_length: 17
v_call: TRBV5-1
cdr3_aa: CASSSRGGATTNEKLFF
cdr3_nt: TGCGCCAGCAGCTCCCGGGGAGGGGCCACAACTAATGAAAAACTGTTTTTT

j_call: TRBJ2-2
clone_size: .
d_call: .
cdr3_length: 13
v_call: TRBV10-3
cdr3_aa: CAIRGAVTGELFF
cdr3_nt: TGTGCCATCCGGGGTGCGGTCACCGGGGAGCTGTTTTTT

j_call: TRBJ1-1
clone_size: .
d_call: .
cdr3_length: 13
v_call: TRBV6-5
cdr3_aa: CASSKGGPTEAFF
cdr3_nt: TGTGCCAGTTCAAAAGGGGGGCCCACTGAAGCTTTCTTT

j_call: TRBJ1-1
clone_size: few
d_call: .
cdr3_length: 12
v_call: TRBV29-1
cdr3_aa: CSAVEGITEAFF
cdr3_nt: TGCAGCGCCGTAGAGGGGATCACTGAAGCTTTCTTT

j_call: TRBJ1-2
clone_size: .
d_call: TRBD1
cdr3_length: 15
v_call: TRBV9
cdr3_aa: CASSLGTVPSYGYTF
cdr3_nt: TGTGCCAGCAGCCTCGGGACAGTCCCCTCCTATGGCTACACCTTC

j_call: TRBJ2-6
clone_size: .
d_call: .
cdr3_length: 17
v_call: TRBV4-1
cdr3_aa: CASSQATGNSGANVLTF
cdr3_nt: TGCGCCAGCAGCCAAGCTACGGGTAATTCTGGGGCCAACGTCCTGACTTTC

j_call: TRBJ2-7
clone_size: .
d_call: .
cdr3_length: 13
v_call: TRBV5-4
cdr3_aa: CASSSSDGYEQYF
cdr3_nt: TGTGCCAGCAGCTCATCGGATGGGTACGAGCAGTACTTC

j_call: TRBJ1-6
clone_size: .
d_call: .
cdr3_length: 13
v_call: TRBV5-4
cdr3_aa: CATHWGDGSPLHF
cdr3_nt: TGTGCCACCCATTGGGGAGATGGATCACCCCTCCACTTT

j_call: TRBJ2-7
clone_size: .
d_call: TRBD2
cdr3_length: 15
v_call: TRBV5-4
cdr3_aa: CASSRSGGSSYEQYF
cdr3_nt: TGTGCCAGCAGCCGGAGCGGGGGGAGCTCCTACGAGCAGTACTTC

j_call: TRBJ1-5
clone_size: few
d_call: .
cdr3_length: 14
v_call: TRBV6-1
cdr3_aa: CASTLWVANQPQHF
cdr3_nt: TGTGCCAGCACCCTCTGGGTGGCTAATCAGCCCCAGCATTTT

j_call: TRBJ2-1
clone_size: once
d_call: TRBD2
cdr3_length: 19
v_call: TRBV4-1
cdr3_aa: CASSQGTSGGPDRYNEQFF
cdr3_nt: TGCGCCAGCAGCCAAGGAACTAGCGGGGGCCCTGACCGTTACAATGAGCAGTTCTTC

j_call: TRBJ1-5
clone_size: .
d_call: .
cdr3_length: 14
v_call: TRBV10-1
cdr3_aa: CASSESHSNQPQHF
cdr3_nt: TGCGCCAGCAGTGAAAGCCATAGCAATCAGCCCCAGCATTTT

j_call: TRBJ1-1
clone_size: once
d_call: TRBD1
cdr3_length: 17
v_call: TRBV19
cdr3_aa: CASIPGTGSKRGTEAFF
cdr3_nt: TGTGCCAGTATTCCGGGGACAGGGAGTAAAAGGGGTACTGAAGCTTTCTTT

j_call: TRBJ1-1
clone_size: .
d_call: TRBD1
cdr3_length: 11
v_call: TRBV29-1
cdr3_aa: CSVDATGVTFF
cdr3_nt: TGCAGCGTTGACGCGACAGGGGTGACTTTCTTT

j_call: TRBJ2-2
clone_size: .
d_call: .
cdr3_length: 12
v_call: TRBV29-1
cdr3_aa: CSGRRGAGELFF
cdr3_nt: TGCAGCGGTCGCAGAGGGGCCGGGGAGCTGTTTTTT

j_call: TRBJ1-1
clone_size: .
d_call: .
cdr3_length: 13
v_call: TRBV14
cdr3_aa: CASRWAMNTEAFF
cdr3_nt: TGTGCCAGCAGATGGGCCATGAACACTGAAGCTTTCTTT

j_call: TRBJ1-5
clone_size: few
d_call: .
cdr3_length: 15
v_call: TRBV19
cdr3_aa: CASRSDPYSNQPQHF
cdr3_nt: TGTGCCAGTAGAAGTGACCCTTATAGCAATCAGCCCCAGCATTTT

j_call: TRBJ2-7
clone_size: .
d_call: TRBD1
cdr3_length: 17
v_call: TRBV5-1
cdr3_aa: CASSLGASKRGGGEQYF
cdr3_nt: TGCGCCAGCAGCTTGGGGGCTAGTAAACGAGGGGGCGGGGAGCAGTACTTC

j_call: TRBJ2-5
clone_size: .
d_call: .
cdr3_length: 12
v_call: TRBV7-8
cdr3_aa: CASSSSQETQYF
cdr3_nt: TGTGCCAGCAGCTCCAGCCAAGAGACCCAGTACTTC

j_call: TRBJ1-2
clone_size: .
d_call: .
cdr3_length: 13
v_call: TRBV6-1
cdr3_aa: CASRTGQAYGYTF
cdr3_nt: TGTGCCAGCAGAACCGGGCAGGCGTATGGCTACACCTTC

j_call: TRBJ1-5
clone_size: .
d_call: .
cdr3_length: 17
v_call: TRBV5-6
cdr3_aa: CASSLFQETFSNQPQHF
cdr3_nt: TGTGCCAGCAGCTTGTTCCAGGAAACCTTTAGCAATCAGCCCCAGCATTTT

j_call: TRBJ1-6
clone_size: .
d_call: TRBD1
cdr3_length: 15
v_call: TRBV19
cdr3_aa: CASSTSDRAESPLHF
cdr3_nt: TGTGCCAGTAGTACCTCCGACAGGGCGGAATCACCCCTCCACTTT

j_call: TRBJ2-2
clone_size: once
d_call: .
cdr3_length: 13
v_call: TRBV6-4
cdr3_aa: CASSETRGGELFF
cdr3_nt: TGTGCCAGCAGTGAGACACGCGGCGGGGAGCTGTTTTTT

j_call: TRBJ2-1
clone_size: .
d_call: TRBD2
cdr3_length: 18
v_call: TRBV5-1
cdr3_aa: CASSLGSSGGAVGHEQFF
cdr3_nt: TGCGCCAGCAGCTTGGGTTCGAGCGGGGGGGCCGTTGGCCATGAGCAGTTCTTC

j_call: TRBJ1-3
clone_size: .
d_call: .
cdr3_length: 16
v_call: TRBV7-2
cdr3_aa: CASSPGGGLSGNTIYF
cdr3_nt: TGTGCCAGCAGCCCCGGGGGGGGTCTCTCTGGAAACACCATATATTTT

j_call: TRBJ2-2
clone_size: .
d_call: .
cdr3_length: 13
v_call: TRBV19
cdr3_aa: CASSIVNTGELFF
cdr3_nt: TGTGCCAGTAGTATAGTAAACACCGGGGAGCTGTTTTTT

j_call: TRBJ2-5
clone_size: .
d_call: .
cdr3_length: 13
v_call: TRBV5-6
cdr3_aa: CASSSPARETQYF
cdr3_nt: TGTGCCAGCAGCTCCCCAGCGCGGGAGACCCAGTACTTC

j_call: TRBJ2-6
clone_size: few
d_call: TRBD1
cdr3_length: 19
v_call: TRBV4-2
cdr3_aa: CASSQESQGARAGANVLTF
cdr3_nt: TGTGCCAGCAGCCAAGAATCACAGGGGGCTCGAGCTGGGGCCAACGTCCTGACTTTC

j_call: TRBJ1-1
clone_size: .
d_call: .
cdr3_length: 14
v_call: TRBV6-5
cdr3_aa: CASSYSQVNTEAFF
cdr3_nt: TGTGCCAGCAGTTACTCTCAGGTGAACACTGAAGCTTTCTTT

j_call: TRBJ2-1
clone_size: .
d_call: .
cdr3_length: 19
v_call: TRBV30
cdr3_aa: CAWSTLGVSSPNSYNEQFF
cdr3_nt: TGTGCCTGGAGTACCCTGGGGGTCTCCTCTCCTAACTCCTACAATGAGCAGTTCTTC

j_call: TRBJ2-7
clone_size: few
d_call: .
cdr3_length: 12
v_call: TRBV5-6
cdr3_aa: CASSRQTYEQYF
cdr3_nt: TGTGCCAGCAGCCGACAAACCTACGAGCAGTACTTC

j_call: TRBJ2-5
clone_size: .
d_call: TRBD2
cdr3_length: 15
v_call: TRBV9
cdr3_aa: CASSVAAGGTETQYF
cdr3_nt: TGTGCCAGCAGCGTAGCGGCGGGGGGGACGGAGACCCAGTACTTC

j_call: TRBJ1-5
clone_size: once
d_call: TRBD1
cdr3_length: 15
v_call: TRBV30
cdr3_aa: CAWSAGTVLNQPQHF
cdr3_nt: TGTGCCTGGAGTGCCGGGACAGTCCTCAATCAGCCCCAGCATTTT

j_call: TRBJ2-7
clone_size: medium-sized
d_call: .
cdr3_length: 17
v_call: TRBV15
cdr3_aa: CATSRDGISGGIYEQYF
cdr3_nt: TGTGCCACCAGCAGAGATGGGATTAGCGGTGGAATTTACGAGCAGTACTTC

j_call: TRBJ1-2
clone_size: .
d_call: .
cdr3_length: 15
v_call: TRBV6-5
cdr3_aa: CASSGGLKANYGYTF
cdr3_nt: TGTGCCAGCAGTGGGGGACTCAAAGCTAACTATGGCTACACCTTC

j_call: TRBJ1-4
clone_size: few
d_call: .
cdr3_length: 16
v_call: TRBV7-9
cdr3_aa: CASRRPSGGQNEKLFF
cdr3_nt: TGTGCCAGCAGACGTCCGTCGGGAGGACAAAATGAAAAACTGTTTTTT

j_call: TRBJ1-2
clone_size: .
d_call: .
cdr3_length: 15
v_call: TRBV5-1
cdr3_aa: CASSLDRRPEYGYTF
cdr3_nt: TGCGCCAGCAGCTTGGACAGGCGCCCCGAGTATGGCTACACCTTC

j_call: TRBJ1-2
clone_size: .
d_call: .
cdr3_length: 14
v_call: TRBV6-1
cdr3_aa: CASRKPLQRYGYTF
cdr3_nt: TGTGCCAGCAGGAAACCGTTACAGCGCTATGGCTACACCTTC

j_call: TRBJ2-3
clone_size: .
d_call: TRBD1
cdr3_length: 12
v_call: TRBV7-2
cdr3_aa: CASSSDRVAQYF
cdr3_nt: TGTGCCAGCAGCTCCGACAGGGTGGCGCAGTATTTT

j_call: TRBJ1-5
clone_size: .
d_call: .
cdr3_length: 14
v_call: TRBV6-5
cdr3_aa: CASIDRNSNQPQHF
cdr3_nt: TGTGCCAGCATCGACCGAAATAGCAATCAGCCCCAGCATTTT

j_call: TRBJ2-3
clone_size: .
d_call: .
cdr3_length: 15
v_call: TRBV5-1
cdr3_aa: CASNVRGLRTDTQYF
cdr3_nt: TGCGCCAGCAACGTGAGGGGACTTCGCACAGATACGCAGTATTTT

j_call: TRBJ2-3
clone_size: .
d_call: TRBD1
cdr3_length: 14
v_call: TRBV29-1
cdr3_aa: CSGNRDSSTDTQYF
cdr3_nt: TGCAGCGGAAACCGGGACAGTAGCACAGATACGCAGTATTTT